These T cell receptor beta chains were read from a single sample in a study of human T cells and chemical hapten exposure. One entry per CDR3 protein, called by TCRdb with MiXCR from the RACE reads. The sample lists nearly 350,000 distinct CDR3 sequences; approximately 6.3% were seen once. Source: whole blood, taken in connection with sensitization to the hapten diphenylcyclopropenone (DPC). The source is a woman younger than 30 with alopecia areata. Some clones in this sample may be carry-over from other donors' samples. CDR3s include the opening cysteine and the closing phenylalanine or tryptophan. A D gene is named only where the DNA matches it firmly. For some rows the clone size is stated as once, few or many, or as a class when expanded; others skip it.

clone size | J gene | CDR3 length | D gene | V gene | CDR3 DNA | CDR3 protein
many | TRBJ2-7 | 14 | . | TRBV5-6 | TGTGCCAGCAGCTTGTTGTCAGCTTCCAACGAGCAGTACTTC | CASSLLSASNEQYF
. | TRBJ1-2 | 12 | . | TRBV28 | TGTGCCAGCAGTGCCGGATCCTATGGCTACACCTTC | CASSAGSYGYTF
. | TRBJ2-2 | 14 | TRBD2 | TRBV12-3/TRBV12-4 | TGTGCCAGCAGTGCGCACGGACTAGCGGGGGAGCTGTTTTTT | CASSAHGLAGELFF
. | TRBJ2-1 | 14 | . | TRBV7-2 | TGTGCCAGCAAGAGAGGGGGGACATACAATGAGCAGTTCTTC | CASKRGGTYNEQFF
many | TRBJ1-6 | 13 | TRBD1 | TRBV10-2 | TGCGCCAGCGGACAGGGATGGAATTCACCCCTCCACTTT | CASGQGWNSPLHF
few | TRBJ1-1 | 15 | . | TRBV6-2/TRBV6-3 | TGTGCCAGCAGTTACGGTACAGGGCCCGGGACTGAAGCTTTCTTT | CASSYGTGPGTEAFF
. | TRBJ1-4 | 12 | TRBD1 | TRBV6-6 | TGTGCCCCCAGGGGGTCGAATGAAAAACTGTTTTTT | CAPRGSNEKLFF
. | TRBJ1-2 | 17 | . | TRBV6-5 | TGTGCCAGCACTCGGTCCCTCCCGAAGGGGACCATCTATGGCTACACCTTC | CASTRSLPKGTIYGYTF
many | TRBJ2-3 | 15 | . | TRBV4-3 | TGCGCCAGCAGCCTCACAGGGTTTAGCACAGATACGCAGTATTTT | CASSLTGFSTDTQYF
many | TRBJ1-6 | 12 | . | TRBV13 | TGTGCCAGCAGCTTAGTCTGGGAGCCCCTCCACTTT | CASSLVWEPLHF
. | TRBJ1-2 | 15 | TRBD1 | TRBV20-1 | TGCAGTGCTCCAGGGGGGCAGGGACTGGGCTATGGCTACACCTTC | CSAPGGQGLGYGYTF
few | TRBJ2-3 | 15 | . | TRBV28 | TGTGCCAGCAGCCCGTTCTATGGGGGGACAGATACGCAGTATTTT | CASSPFYGGTDTQYF
. | TRBJ1-5 | 14 | . | TRBV28 | TGTGCCAGCAATTTCAGAGCTCCCAATCAGCCCCAGCATTTT | CASNFRAPNQPQHF
. | TRBJ1-5 | 15 | . | TRBV20-1 | TGCAGTGCTTCGAGTAGCGCATCGAGAGGTCAGCCCCAGCATTTT | CSASSSASRGQPQHF
few | TRBJ1-6 | 15 | . | TRBV6-2/TRBV6-3 | TGTGCCAGCGTTACGAGGACTCTTTTTAATTCACCCCTCCACTTT | CASVTRTLFNSPLHF
few | TRBJ1-2 | 15 | TRBD1 | TRBV20-1 | TGCAGTGCTAGAGTGATGGGACAGACGAACTATGGCTACACCTTC | CSARVMGQTNYGYTF
few | TRBJ2-1 | 17 | . | TRBV7-2 | TGTGCCAGCAGCTACCCATCAAGCGGTAGCTCCTACAATGAGCAGTTCTTC | CASSYPSSGSSYNEQFF
. | TRBJ1-3 | 15 | . | TRBV4-3 | TGCGCCAGCAGCCAAGTTTCTCAGGTTGGAAACACCATATATTTT | CASSQVSQVGNTIYF
few | TRBJ2-1 | 16 | TRBD1 | TRBV7-9 | TGTGCCAGCAGCCTCTCCGGGACAGGGAAATCCAATGAGCAGTTCTTC | CASSLSGTGKSNEQFF
. | TRBJ1-2 | 15 | . | TRBV7-2 | TGTGCCAGCAGCCCCTTCGACCGGGTTTCCTTTGGCTACACCTTC | CASSPFDRVSFGYTF
many | TRBJ1-1 | 12 | . | TRBV20-1 | TGCAGTGCTAGATCGGGGAACACTGAAGCTTTCTTT | CSARSGNTEAFF
. | TRBJ2-3 | 11 | . | TRBV7-2 | TGTGCCAGCACCCCCATTGATACGCAGTATTTT | CASTPIDTQYF
many | TRBJ2-1 | 17 | TRBD1 | TRBV27 | TGTGCCAGCAGACCTGACAGGGGGCCCTCAGTCCACAATGAGCAGTTCTTC | CASRPDRGPSVHNEQFF
many | TRBJ2-5 | 14 | . | TRBV28 | TGTGCCAGCAGTACTACGGGGCCGCAAGAGACCCAGTACTTC | CASSTTGPQETQYF
few | TRBJ1-1 | 16 | TRBD1 | TRBV6-5 | TGTGCCAGCAGTGCAGGGGGCTTAGCCTTGAACACTGAAGCTTTCTTT | CASSAGGLALNTEAFF
many | TRBJ2-3 | 15 | . | TRBV7-2 | TGTGCCAGCAGCTCATGGGGAACTAGCACAGATACGCAGTATTTT | CASSSWGTSTDTQYF
few | TRBJ2-7 | 15 | . | TRBV10-3 | TGTGCCATCAGAGTAGCAGCGGCAAGTTCCTACGAGCAGTACTTC | CAIRVAAASSYEQYF
. | TRBJ1-1 | 14 | . | TRBV28 | TGTGCCAGCAGTTTTCTCTATCCGAACACTGAAGCTTTCTTT | CASSFLYPNTEAFF
few | TRBJ2-7 | 15 | TRBD1 | TRBV3-1 | TGTGCCAGCAGCACTAATCGGGACAGACCCTACGAGCAGTACTTC | CASSTNRDRPYEQYF
few | TRBJ2-7 | 15 | TRBD1 | TRBV6-6 | TGTGCCAGCAGTCCCACAGGGGGATTATCCTACGAGCAGTACTTC | CASSPTGGLSYEQYF
few | TRBJ2-3 | 17 | TRBD1 | TRBV6-5 | TGTGCCAGCACTCCCAGGGGGCGGATTCCTAGCACAGATACGCAGTATTTT | CASTPRGRIPSTDTQYF
many | TRBJ1-1 | 14 | . | TRBV6-2/TRBV6-3 | TGTGCCAGCAACACTAGAAACTGGAACACTGAAGCTTTCTTT | CASNTRNWNTEAFF
few | TRBJ2-5 | 14 | . | TRBV6-6 | TGTGCCAGCAGTTACCGCGGAGGGAGGGAGACCCAGTACTTC | CASSYRGGRETQYF
many | TRBJ2-2 | 14 | TRBD1 | TRBV6-5 | TGTGCCAGCAGGGACAGGCTGGGCACCGGGGAGCTGTTTTTT | CASRDRLGTGELFF